The entry that follows covers one T cell receptor beta chain sequence. This CDR3 is built from 13 residues. Per germline, CDR1 SEHNR and CDR2 FQNEAQ (reference sequence). J was trimmed by 9 bases and V by 3 bases; bases with no gene match: 5. From the 5' RACE reads, TCRdb called clonotypes with MiXCR, one entry per CDR3 protein. The table shows approximately 50,000 distinct CDR3 sequences, with around 12% occurring only once. This specimen comes from a study of early T cells in non-severe SARS-CoV-2 infection. The origin of this receptor is an adult who was a healthcare worker with PCR-confirmed SARS-CoV-2 infection or an uninfected control (not recorded which). The chain has TRBV7-9 and TRBJ2-5, with 9 bases lining up with TRBD2. The specimen sequenced was whole blood. The CDR3 reads CASSFLAGEPQYF. Here the CDR3 DNA reads TGTGCCAGCAGCTTCTTAGCGGGGGAGCCCCAGTACTTC. The whole variable domain, filled in from reference TRBV7-9 and TRBJ2-5, reads DTGVSQNPRHKITKRGQNVTFRCDPISEHNRLYWYRQTLGQGPEFLTYFQNEAQLEKSRLLSDRFSAERPKGSFSTLEIQRTEQGDSAMYLCASSFLAGEPQYFGPGTRLLVL.